These 8 T cell receptor beta chains share one sample of origin, sequenced in a study of cytomegalovirus exposure and HLA in healthy donors. The PCR employed 60 Vbeta primers together with 13 Jbeta primers. TCRdb's copy holds only in-frame clones and misses some; the assay was immunoSEQ multiplex PCR. The sample lists some 120,000 clones, about 70% seen once, with roughly 0.9% in the top ten. Input material: PBMCs. Every receptor here comes from a young woman in good health and CMV-seronegative.

This clone was detected only a few times. The V gene is TRBV30, the J gene TRBJ1-2; 10 bases map to TRBD1. The CDR3 has 12 residues. In germline, CDR1 is GTSNPN, CDR2 SVGIG (reference sequence). Unmatched junction bases numbered 10, after V lost 6 bases and J lost 12 bases. CDR3 DNA sequence: TGTGCCTGTAATCCCGGACAGGGGGATCACACCTTC. It yields the protein CACNPGQGDHTF. Combining the CDR3 with reference TRBV30 and TRBJ1-2 gives the whole variable domain SQTIHQWPATLVQPVGSPLSLECTVEGTSNPNLYWYRQAAGRGLQLLFYSVGIGQISSEVPQNLSASRPQDRQFILSSKKLLLSDSGFYLCACNPGQGDHTFGSGTRLTVV.

V and J are TRBV28 and TRBJ1-1; maybe TRBD1 (6 bases). The germline V gene encodes CDR1 MDHEN and CDR2 SYDVKM. Trimming pared 5 bases from V and 6 bases from J, leaving 10 bases between. The CDR3 contains 12 residues. CDR3 amino acids: CASSQSGAEAFF. CDR3 in DNA: TGTGCCAGCAGTCAATCAGGGGCTGAAGCTTTCTTT.

This clone was counted between two and nine times. The V gene is TRBV30, the J gene TRBJ1-1, with D maybe TRBD1 (5 bases). CDR3 length: 15 residues. CDR1 and CDR2 from the germline V gene are GTSNPN and SVGIG (reference sequence). V lost 0 bases and J lost 3, with 14 bases in between. The CDR3 bases are TGTGCCTGGAGTGTCCGGGGAGGGGCGGACACTGAAGCTTTCTTT. Amino acid sequence: CAWSVRGGADTEAFF.

The chain employs TRBV19 and TRBJ1-2, with 8 bases lining up with TRBD1. Germline loops: CDR1 LNHDA, CDR2 SQIVND (reference sequence). Trimming removed 1 base from V and 9 bases from J; junction bases left unmatched: 1. The CDR3 has 12 amino acids. This chain's CDR3 is CASSIGTGSYTF. DNA for the CDR3: TGTGCCAGTAGTATAGGGACAGGGAGCTACACCTTC.

The J gene is TRBJ2-5, the V gene TRBV5-1, with 8 bases lining up with TRBD2. CDR1 is SGHRS, CDR2 YFSETQ, per germline. J lost 4 bases, V lost 7 bases, and 3 bases had no gene match. This CDR3 is built from 12 residues. The CDR3 here is CASGRGAETQYF. In nucleotides, the CDR3 is TGCGCCAGCGGGCGGGGGGCAGAGACCCAGTACTTC.

The chain employs TRBV5-8 and TRBJ1-1; 10 positions match TRBD1. This CDR3 is 15 amino acids long. The J segment lost 5 bases and the V segment lost 0 bases, leaving 4 bases of the junction unmatched. CDR1 and CDR2 (germline): SGHTS, YDEGEE. The CDR3, as DNA: TGTGCCAGCAGCTTGGCCGGGACAGGGGCGACTGAAGCTTTCTTT. Translated, it gives CASSLAGTGATEAFF.

The count of this clone is one. The genes are TRBV7-2 and TRBJ2-1; D not resolved. Germline V gene data show CDR1 as SGHTA and CDR2 as FQGNSA. This CDR3 is built from 14 residues. The germline V and J ends were trimmed by 5 bases and 5 bases, with 13 bases remaining between them. CDR3 sequence reads: CASSRPELNNEQFF. The DNA of the CDR3 is TGTGCCAGCAGCAGACCGGAACTAAACAATGAGCAGTTCTTC.

V and J are TRBV4-1 and TRBJ1-4; possible D gene TRBD1, 5 bases. Trimming cost V 1 base and J 8 bases, with 11 bases left between them. Germline CDR1 MGHRA, CDR2 YSYEKL. The CDR3 totals 14 residues. The CDR3 sequence is CASSQVGLEEKLFF. CDR3 coding DNA: TGCGCCAGCAGCCAAGTGGGGCTTGAGGAAAAACTGTTTTTT.